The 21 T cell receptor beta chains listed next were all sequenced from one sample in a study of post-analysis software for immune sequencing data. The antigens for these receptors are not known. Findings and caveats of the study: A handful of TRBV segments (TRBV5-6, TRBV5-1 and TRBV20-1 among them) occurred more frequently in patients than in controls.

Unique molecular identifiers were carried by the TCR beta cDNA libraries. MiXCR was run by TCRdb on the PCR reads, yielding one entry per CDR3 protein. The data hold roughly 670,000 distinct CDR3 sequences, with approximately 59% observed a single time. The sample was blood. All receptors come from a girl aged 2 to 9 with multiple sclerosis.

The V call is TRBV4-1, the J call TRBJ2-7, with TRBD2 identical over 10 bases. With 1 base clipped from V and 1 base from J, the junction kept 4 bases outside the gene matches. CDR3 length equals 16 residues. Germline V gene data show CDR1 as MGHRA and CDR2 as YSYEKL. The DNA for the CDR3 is TGCGCCAGCAGCCAAGGAAGCGGGAGGGTGTCCTACGAGCAGTACTTC. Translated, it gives CASSQGSGRVSYEQYF.

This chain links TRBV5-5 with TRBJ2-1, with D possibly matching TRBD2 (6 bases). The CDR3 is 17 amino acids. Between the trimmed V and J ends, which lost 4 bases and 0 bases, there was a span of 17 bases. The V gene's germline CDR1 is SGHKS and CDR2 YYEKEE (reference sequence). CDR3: CASSEGPAGSSYNEQFF. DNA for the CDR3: TGTGCCAGCAGCGAAGGTCCCGCGGGGAGCTCCTACAATGAGCAGTTCTTC. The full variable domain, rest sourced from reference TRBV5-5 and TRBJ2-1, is DAGVTQSPTHLIKTRGQQVTLRCSPISGHKSVSWYQQVLGQGPQFIFQYYEKEERGRGNFPDRFSARQFPNYSSELNVNALLLGDSALYLCASSEGPAGSSYNEQFFGPGTRLTVL.

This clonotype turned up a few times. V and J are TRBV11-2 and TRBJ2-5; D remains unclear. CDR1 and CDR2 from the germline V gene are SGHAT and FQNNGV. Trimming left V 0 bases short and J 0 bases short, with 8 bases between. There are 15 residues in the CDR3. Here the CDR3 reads CASSLDSAYQETQYF. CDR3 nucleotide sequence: TGTGCCAGCAGCTTAGACTCAGCGTACCAAGAGACCCAGTACTTC.

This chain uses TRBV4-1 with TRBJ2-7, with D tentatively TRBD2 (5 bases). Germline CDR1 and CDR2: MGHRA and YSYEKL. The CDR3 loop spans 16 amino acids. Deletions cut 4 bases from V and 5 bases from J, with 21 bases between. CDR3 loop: CASSPGWWGIRDEQYF. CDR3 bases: TGCGCCAGCAGCCCGGGGTGGTGGGGTATAAGGGACGAGCAGTACTTC.

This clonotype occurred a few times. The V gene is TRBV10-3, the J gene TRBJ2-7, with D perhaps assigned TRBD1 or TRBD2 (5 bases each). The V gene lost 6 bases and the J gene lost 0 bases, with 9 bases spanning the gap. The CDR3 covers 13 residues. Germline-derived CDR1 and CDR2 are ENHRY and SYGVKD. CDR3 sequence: CAISGAPSYEQYF. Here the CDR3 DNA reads TGTGCCATCAGCGGGGCTCCCTCCTACGAGCAGTACTTC.

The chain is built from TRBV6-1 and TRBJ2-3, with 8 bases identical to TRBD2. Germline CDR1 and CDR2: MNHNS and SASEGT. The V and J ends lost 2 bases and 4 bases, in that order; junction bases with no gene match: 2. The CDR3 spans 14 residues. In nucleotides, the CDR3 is TGTGCCAGCAGTGAAATCGGGGGGGCAGATACGCAGTATTTT. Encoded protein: CASSEIGGADTQYF.

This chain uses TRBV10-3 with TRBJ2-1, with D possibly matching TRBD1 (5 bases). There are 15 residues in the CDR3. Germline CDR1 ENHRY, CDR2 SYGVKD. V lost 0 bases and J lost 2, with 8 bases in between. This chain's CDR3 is CAISESGAPYNEQFF. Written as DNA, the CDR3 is TGTGCCATCAGTGAGTCTGGGGCCCCCTACAATGAGCAGTTCTTC.

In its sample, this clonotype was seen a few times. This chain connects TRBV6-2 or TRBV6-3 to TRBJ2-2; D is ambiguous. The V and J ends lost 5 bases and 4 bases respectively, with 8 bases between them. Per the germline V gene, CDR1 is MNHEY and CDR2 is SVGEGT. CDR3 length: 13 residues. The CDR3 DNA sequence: TGTGCCAGCAGTCCCGGACCCACCGGGGAGCTGTTTTTT. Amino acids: CASSPGPTGELFF.

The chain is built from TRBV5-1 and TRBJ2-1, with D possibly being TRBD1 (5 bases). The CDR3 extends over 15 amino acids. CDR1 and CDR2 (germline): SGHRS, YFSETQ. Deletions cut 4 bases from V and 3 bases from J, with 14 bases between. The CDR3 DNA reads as TGCGCCAGCAGCCGCCGACAGACCGACTACAATGAGCAGTTCTTC. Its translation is CASSRRQTDYNEQFF.

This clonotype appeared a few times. CDR3 sequence: CASSSPRGLRSEAFF. In nucleotides, the CDR3 is TGTGCCAGCAGTTCCCCGCGGGGGTTGAGGTCTGAAGCTTTCTTT. The chain employs TRBV6-2 or TRBV6-3 and TRBJ1-1; TRBD1 might be the D (5 bases). CDR3 size: 15 residues. Germline assignment: CDR1 MNHEY and CDR2 SVGEGT. V lost 4 bases to trimming and J lost 6 bases, with 18 bases between them.

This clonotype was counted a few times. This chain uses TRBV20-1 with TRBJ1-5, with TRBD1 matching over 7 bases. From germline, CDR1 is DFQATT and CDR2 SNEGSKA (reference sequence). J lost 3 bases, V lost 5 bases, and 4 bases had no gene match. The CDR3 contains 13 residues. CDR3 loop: CSALGQNNQPQHF. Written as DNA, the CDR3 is TGCAGTGCTCTGGGACAGAACAATCAGCCCCAGCATTTT.

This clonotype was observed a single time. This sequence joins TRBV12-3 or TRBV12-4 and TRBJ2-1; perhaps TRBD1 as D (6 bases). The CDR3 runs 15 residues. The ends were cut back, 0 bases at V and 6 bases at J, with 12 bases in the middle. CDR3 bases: TGTGCCAGCAGTTTAGCTGTAGGACAGACCAATGAGCAGTTCTTC. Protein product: CASSLAVGQTNEQFF.

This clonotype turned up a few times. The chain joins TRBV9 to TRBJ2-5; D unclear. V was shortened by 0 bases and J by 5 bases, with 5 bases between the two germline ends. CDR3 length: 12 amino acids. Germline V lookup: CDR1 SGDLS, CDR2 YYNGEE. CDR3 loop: CASSVAGETQYF. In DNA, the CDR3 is TGTGCCAGCAGCGTAGCCGGGGAGACCCAGTACTTC. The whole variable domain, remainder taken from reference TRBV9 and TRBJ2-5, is DSGVTQTPKHLITATGQRVTLRCSPRSGDLSVYWYQQSLDQGLQFLIQYYNGEERAKGNILERFSAQQFPDLHSELNLSSLELGDSALYFCASSVAGETQYFGPGTRLLVL.

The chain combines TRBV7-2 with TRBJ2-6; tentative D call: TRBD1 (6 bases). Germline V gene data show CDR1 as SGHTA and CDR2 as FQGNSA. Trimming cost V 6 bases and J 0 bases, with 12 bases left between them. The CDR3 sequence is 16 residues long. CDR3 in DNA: TGTGCCAGCAGGCGACAGGCAAACTCTGGGGCCAACGTCCTGACTTTC. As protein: CASRRQANSGANVLTF.

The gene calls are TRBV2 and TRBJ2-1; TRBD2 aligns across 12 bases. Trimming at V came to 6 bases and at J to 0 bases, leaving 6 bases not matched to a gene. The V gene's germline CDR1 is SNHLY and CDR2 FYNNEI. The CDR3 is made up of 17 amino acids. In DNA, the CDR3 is TGTGCCAGCAGGAGACTAGCGGGGGCCGGCTCCTACAATGAGCAGTTCTTC. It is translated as CASRRLAGAGSYNEQFF.

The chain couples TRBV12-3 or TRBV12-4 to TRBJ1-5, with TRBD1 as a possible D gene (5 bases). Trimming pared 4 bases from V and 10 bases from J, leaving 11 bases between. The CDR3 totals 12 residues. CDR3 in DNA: TGTGCCAGCAGTTCCGGGGGGGTTCCCCAGCATTTT. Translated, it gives CASSSGGVPQHF.

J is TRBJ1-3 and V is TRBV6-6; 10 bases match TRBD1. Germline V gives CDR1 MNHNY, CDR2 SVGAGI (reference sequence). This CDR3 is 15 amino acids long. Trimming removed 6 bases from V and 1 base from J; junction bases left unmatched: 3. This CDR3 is CASSRDRGSGNTIYF. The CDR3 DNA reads TGTGCCAGCAGCCGGGACAGGGGATCTGGAAACACCATATATTTT.

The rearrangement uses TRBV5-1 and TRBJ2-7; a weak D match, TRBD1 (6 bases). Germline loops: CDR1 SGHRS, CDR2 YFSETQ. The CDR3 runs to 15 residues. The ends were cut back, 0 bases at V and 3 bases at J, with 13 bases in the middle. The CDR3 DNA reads TGCGCCAGCAGCTTGGCGCAGGGGACCTTCTACGAGCAGTACTTC. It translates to CASSLAQGTFYEQYF.

CDR3 DNA sequence: TGTGCCAGCACCGCGGTTGGCAATCAGCCCCAGCATTTT. It encodes CASTAVGNQPQHF. The genes are TRBV12-3 or TRBV12-4 and TRBJ1-5; D not resolved. The CDR3 has 13 amino acids. V lost 7 bases to trimming and J lost 2 bases, with 9 bases between them.

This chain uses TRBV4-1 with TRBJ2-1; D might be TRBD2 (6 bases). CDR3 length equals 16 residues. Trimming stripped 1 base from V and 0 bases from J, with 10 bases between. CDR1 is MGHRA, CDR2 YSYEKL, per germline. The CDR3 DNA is TGCGCCAGCAGCCAAGGGGACTCGAGCTCCTACAATGAGCAGTTCTTC. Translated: CASSQGDSSSYNEQFF.

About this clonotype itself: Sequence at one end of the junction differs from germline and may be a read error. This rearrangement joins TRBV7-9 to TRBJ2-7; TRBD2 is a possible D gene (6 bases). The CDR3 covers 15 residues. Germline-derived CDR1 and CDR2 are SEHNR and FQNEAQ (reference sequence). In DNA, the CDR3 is TGTGCCTGCAGCCCGGGGTGGGGAGGCACCCACGAGCAGTACTTC. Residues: CACSPGWGGTHEQYF. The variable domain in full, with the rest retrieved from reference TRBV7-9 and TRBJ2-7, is DTGVSQNPRHKITKRGQNVTFRCDPISEHNRLYWYRQTLGQGPEFLTYFQNEAQLEKSRLLSDRFSAERPKGSFSTLEIQRTEQGDSAMYLCACSPGWGGTHEQYFGPGTRLTVT.